This T cell receptor (beta chain) was recorded in a study of cytomegalovirus exposure and HLA in healthy donors (TCRdb year 2017). About the study as a whole: In an earlier analysis of under 600 of the donors, around 300 Gb of sequence data and 90 million to 120 million unique TCR beta sequences from about 180 million T cells were reported. About 280 gigabases of sequencing data and roughly 81 million unique TCR sequences made up an early release that covered around 640 HLA-typed donors. Of the 300 to 500 genotyped donors, over 80% were placed in the genetic ancestry cluster associated with self-reported Caucasian donors. The study was designed to test whether signatures of past pathogen exposure could be identified by cataloging public T cell receptors. The study used immunosequencing to profile the T cell repertoires of several hundred subjects and linked those repertoires to cytomegalovirus serostatus. Along with the approximately 700-subject first cohort, a separate validation cohort of approximately 110 different subjects was used. The study combined high-throughput TCR immunosequencing, statistical association of individual TCRs with disease status, and machine learning to predict cytomegalovirus infection status. A later analysis re-analyzed previously published TCR beta repertoires from hundreds of donors and added high-resolution HLA genotyping to study TCR occurrence patterns. Rather than using new phenotypic data, the later analysis identified candidate immune exposures from TCR beta sequences and from how often those sequences occurred across donors. An earlier analysis of around 640 of the donors used high-throughput TCR beta sequencing to judge whether each TCR beta V gene segment behaved as functional or pseudogenic. Donor age, sex, ethnicity and CMV serostatus were compiled together with the repertoire data. A later genetic analysis took genome-wide SNP genotypes for 398 of the 666 donors and used that subset as a discovery cohort. Every repertoire in the discovery cohort had been generated on one and the same sequencing platform. HLA typing covered class I and class II loci at four-digit resolution. Typing coverage varied by locus: about 620-640 donors for A, B, C, DRB1 and DQB1; more than 500 for DQA1; more than 600 for DPA1; some 470 for DPB1. A few DR-DQ haplotypes were treated as single units for association and clustering because of strong linkage in the cohort. Among about 410 genotyped donors of the cohort, an average of roughly 230,000 unique TCR beta nucleotide sequences was sequenced per donor, of which approximately 18% were non-productive. Points the paper makes about the study in general: Cytomegalovirus status was reported to be diagnosed by the classifier with high specificity and sensitivity in both the original and validation cohorts. In an earlier analysis of about 600 of the donors, most TCR beta V segments appeared in productive rearrangements about 87% or about 30% of the time, broadly matching IMGT annotations. According to a later analysis, parvovirus B19, influenza, CMV and Epstein-Barr virus appeared linked to several top co-occurrence clusters. A further reported finding was that TCR beta sequences accurately predicted the HLA-A and HLA-B alleles for most subjects in the first cohort. In this cohort, only TCR beta chains were sequenced, and detectable features were limited by the absence of alpha or paired-chain data. Assigning TCR associations to individual alleles was difficult when HLA alleles, especially DR and DQ, strongly co-occurred. A group of highly shared sequence variants was considered likely to be a technical artifact of the sequencing pipeline. Some IMGT-functional V segments, including TRBV6-2 and TRBV6-3, could not be told apart with the 87-base-pair reads, so those segments were excluded. Most TCR sequences were seen in very few donors, while some public TCRs were found in many individuals. According to a later genetic analysis, donors in an Asian-associated ancestry cluster had fewer N-insertions in productive TCRs than the approximately 700-donor mean. Linkage disequilibrium might explain the correlated functional status among segregating V segments, but an unknown experimental factor could not be ruled out. The only immune exposure information available for the cohort was CMV serostatus. A later analysis found that most CMV-associated TCR beta chains appeared HLA-restricted, with HLA associations seemingly driven largely by CMV exposure. HLA typing was unavailable for some donors at each locus, so association tests used only the typed subset. Because counts were too low, fewer than 20 rarely observed V segments, including chromosome 9 orphons, were excluded from the earlier analysis of about 500 of the donors. According to the authors, the approach could potentially be generalized to other disease states and immunological phenotypes. Three of the identified cytomegalovirus-associated TCR beta chains were confirmed in vitro to be specific for cytomegalovirus antigens. A later analysis found that HLA-associated TCR beta chains were more clonally expanded and had lower generation probabilities than equally common non-associated chains. Presence/absence analyses assumed roughly uniform sequencing depth across donors, an assumption that may not hold. At a false discovery rate of 0.05, a later analysis linked around 17,000 TCR beta sequences to specific HLA alleles. A total of fewer than 200 TCR beta chains were listed by the study as associated with cytomegalovirus. V-gene and J-gene trimming of TCR beta chains was associated with a missense DCLRE1C variant in a later genetic analysis, and the association was replicated in an independent cohort. In a later analysis, the rate of TCR association differed among HLA loci, with DRB1 alleles having the most associated TCRs and HLA-C alleles having the fewest.

The library was built by means of the immunoSEQ multiplex PCR assay. For the multiplex PCR, a mixture combining 60 forward primers for TCR Vbeta segments and 13 reverse primers for TCR Jbeta segments was used. A multiplex PCR assay on genomic DNA amplified the CDR3 region of rearranged TCR beta genes. The amplified TCR beta libraries were sequenced on the Illumina HiSeq System as 87-base-pair reads. As for how the authors treated the data: A later analysis tallied roughly 80 million unique TCR beta chains across the 700 or so repertoires, and approximately 9.9 million of those chains were shared by two or more donors. Raw reads were error-corrected and collapsed into unique sequences with a nearest-neighbor algorithm that merged closely related sequences to remove PCR and sequencing errors. V, D and J gene segments were assigned by aligning CDR3 sequences to IMGT reference sequences. For a sequence to be retained, at least a six-nucleotide match to both a V gene segment and a J gene segment was required. Rearrangements were classified as productive when the CDR3 lacked stop codons and remained in frame with V and J, and all other rearrangements were classified as non-productive. Following IMGT convention, CDR3 was defined as the stretch from the second conserved V-encoded cysteine up to the conserved J-encoded phenylalanine. In an earlier analysis of around 540 of the donors, sequences lacking an unambiguous match to a single V gene segment were excluded. In an earlier analysis of approximately 500 of the donors, a V segment was called functional when productive rearrangements were above 56.7%, and segregating when the standard deviation between donors exceeded 5%. A statistical classification framework was built for diagnosing cytomegalovirus status from the catalog of TCR beta chain sequences. A later analysis assigned V and J genes by comparing TCR nucleotide sequences with IMGT/GENE-DB human TR gene sequences. The TCRdist pipeline was used in a later analysis to assign CDR3 sequences and most-parsimonious VDJ recombination scenarios. In a later analysis, every TCR beta chain was defined by the combination of its CDR3 amino acid sequence and its V-gene family, and reads without a unique V-gene family were dropped. In a later analysis, 450 to 600 highly shared, low-generation-probability nucleotide sequences were removed to address suspected cross-contamination and a sequencing artifact. In a later analysis, a clonal expansion index was calculated for each public chain from normalized within-repertoire ranks of inferred template counts. Generation probabilities in a later analysis came from a VDJ recombination model fitted to out-of-frame rearrangements, and those results were checked against IGoR. A later analysis scored TCR-TCR, TCR-HLA and TCR-CMV co-occurrence with hypergeometric tests, applying a repertoire-size bias correction to TCR pairs. A later analysis estimated false discovery rates by permuting HLA or CMV assignments 20 times. A later analysis grouped co-occurring TCRs with DBSCAN, adding TCRdist sequence similarity when clustering within HLA-allele-positive subsets. Repertoires with fewer than 30,000 or more than 120,000 public chains were left out of co-occurrence clustering, as were about 5 repertoires with anomalous nucleotide sharing. TCRdb mirrors the immuneACCESS table, restricted to in-frame sequences. Some clones are absent from its copies; in checked studies, under half trace to an unresolved V gene, and the reason for the others is unknown. The DNA was the basis for D and trimming; V, J and clone size are from that table. This sample lists just over 200,000 clones; approximately 70% were detected once. The top ten clones comprise 2.6% of the sample.

The cysteine opens and the phenylalanine closes a CDR3 of 13 amino acids. Only the CDR3 region is kept as DNA, spanning 39 bases read in frame from base 1. The germline ends are 6 bases apart after V is trimmed by 1 base and J by 3 bases. CDR1 and CDR2 are read off the germline V gene as MNHEY and SVGAGI. The cohort consisted of more than 650 healthy bone marrow donors. At the time of sampling, all cohort members were nominally healthy, though unrecorded immune exposures were likely present. The donor was CMV seropositive and was included in the group of 250 to 300 seropositive cohort members. A peripheral blood sample was collected from each donor, and TCR beta sequencing was performed on peripheral blood mononuclear cells. The Qiagen DNeasy Blood Extraction Kit was used to extract genomic DNA from the blood cell samples. This clone was picked up a small number of times. Which antigen it targets is not known. No quality values exist for individual bases; no much larger clone is one base distant. Other DNA sequences in the same sample also yield this CDR3.

This TCR came from a man aged 40-49 years in good health and CMV-seropositive. The chain employs TRBV6-5 and TRBJ2-5; the D segment could be TRBD1, given 5 matching bases. The specimen was PBMCs. The sequenced DNA is TGTGCCAGCAGTTACTTAGGGGAAGAGACCCAGTACTTC. The translation is CASSYLGEETQYF.